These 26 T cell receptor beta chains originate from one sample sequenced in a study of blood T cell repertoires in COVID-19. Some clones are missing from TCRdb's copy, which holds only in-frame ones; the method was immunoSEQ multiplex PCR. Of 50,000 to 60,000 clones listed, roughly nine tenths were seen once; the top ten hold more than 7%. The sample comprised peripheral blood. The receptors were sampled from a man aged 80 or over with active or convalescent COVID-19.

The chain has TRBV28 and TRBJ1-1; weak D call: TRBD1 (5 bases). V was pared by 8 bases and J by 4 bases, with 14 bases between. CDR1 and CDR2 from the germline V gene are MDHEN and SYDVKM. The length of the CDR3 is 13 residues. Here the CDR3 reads CASLTGGVTEAFF. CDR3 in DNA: TGTGCCAGCCTCACAGGAGGGGTCACTGAAGCTTTCTTT. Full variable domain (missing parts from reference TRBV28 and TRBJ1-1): DVKVTQSSRYLVKRTGEKVFLECVQDMDHENMFWYRQDPGLGLRLIYFSYDVKMKEKGDIPEGYSVSREKKERFSLILESASTNQTSMYLCASLTGGVTEAFFGQGTRLTVV.

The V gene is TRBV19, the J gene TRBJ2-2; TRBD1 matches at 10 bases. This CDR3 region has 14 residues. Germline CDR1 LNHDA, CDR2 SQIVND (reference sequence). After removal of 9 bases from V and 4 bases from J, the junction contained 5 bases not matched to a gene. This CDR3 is CASRTGGGTGELFF. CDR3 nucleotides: TGTGCCAGCAGGACAGGGGGGGGCACCGGGGAGCTGTTTTTT.

The CDR3 reads CASSLAGQGRSNYGYTF. The CDR3 DNA is TGTGCCAGCAGCTTGGCGGGACAGGGGAGATCTAACTATGGCTACACCTTC. The rearrangement uses TRBV5-4 and TRBJ1-2; the match to TRBD1 covers 10 bases. The germline V gene encodes CDR1 SGHNT and CDR2 YYREEE (reference sequence). The CDR3 loop spans 17 amino acids. V gave up 0 bases and J gave up 0 bases; unmatched junction bases: 5.

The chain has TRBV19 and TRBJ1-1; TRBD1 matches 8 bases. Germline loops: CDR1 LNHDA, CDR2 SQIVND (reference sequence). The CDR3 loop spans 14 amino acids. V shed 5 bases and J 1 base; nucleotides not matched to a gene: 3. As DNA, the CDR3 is TGTGCCAGTAGTCCAGGACAGGGGAACACTGAAGCTTTCTTT. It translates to CASSPGQGNTEAFF.

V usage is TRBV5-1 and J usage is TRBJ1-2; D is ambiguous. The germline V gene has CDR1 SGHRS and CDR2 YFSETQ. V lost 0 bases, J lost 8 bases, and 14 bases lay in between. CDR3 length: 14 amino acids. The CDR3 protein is CASSLGREFTGYTF. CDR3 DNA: TGCGCCAGCAGCTTGGGTCGTGAATTTACAGGCTACACCTTC. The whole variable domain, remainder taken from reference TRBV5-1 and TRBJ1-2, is KAGVTQTPRYLIKTRGQQVTLSCSPISGHRSVSWYQQTPGQGLQFLFEYFSETQRNKGNFPGRFSGRQFSNSRSEMNVSTLELGDSALYLCASSLGREFTGYTFGSGTRLTVV.

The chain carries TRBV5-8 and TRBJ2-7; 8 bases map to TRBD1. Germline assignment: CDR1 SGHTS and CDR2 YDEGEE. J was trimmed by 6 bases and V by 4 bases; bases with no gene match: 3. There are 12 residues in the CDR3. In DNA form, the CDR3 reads TGTGCCAGCAGCGTGACAGGGGTCGAGCAGTACTTC. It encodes CASSVTGVEQYF.

This CDR3 is CASSFGPSNTGELFF. The CDR3 DNA follows: TGTGCCAGCAGCTTTGGGCCGTCGAACACCGGGGAGCTGTTTTTT. This rearrangement joins TRBV5-4 to TRBJ2-2; D gene uncertain. This CDR3 spans 15 amino acids. V dropped 2 bases and J dropped 0 bases, with 8 bases sitting between them. Germline V gene sequence: CDR1 SGHNT, CDR2 YYREEE (reference sequence).

The CDR3 sequence: CASKAVGIQGEGYTF. The CDR3 DNA reads TGTGCCAGCAAAGCTGTTGGGATACAGGGAGAAGGCTACACCTTC. This chain links TRBV6-4 with TRBJ1-2, with D tentatively TRBD1 (6 bases). Germline V gene sequence: CDR1 MRHNA, CDR2 SNTAGT. The V end was cut by 7 bases, the J end by 8 bases, with 23 bases between. The CDR3 spans 15 residues.

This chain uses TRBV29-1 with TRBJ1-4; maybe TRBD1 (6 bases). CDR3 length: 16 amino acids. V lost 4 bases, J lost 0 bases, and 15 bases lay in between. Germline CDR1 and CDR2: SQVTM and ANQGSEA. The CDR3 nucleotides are TGCAGCGTTGGTGCGACAGGACTTGCAACTAATGAAAAACTGTTTTTT. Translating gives CSVGATGLATNEKLFF.

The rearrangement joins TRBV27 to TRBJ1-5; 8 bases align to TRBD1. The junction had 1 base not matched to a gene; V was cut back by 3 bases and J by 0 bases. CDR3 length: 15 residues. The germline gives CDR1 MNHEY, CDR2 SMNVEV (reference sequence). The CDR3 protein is CASSFRGLSNQPQHF. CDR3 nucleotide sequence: TGTGCCAGCAGTTTCAGGGGGCTTAGCAATCAGCCCCAGCATTTT.

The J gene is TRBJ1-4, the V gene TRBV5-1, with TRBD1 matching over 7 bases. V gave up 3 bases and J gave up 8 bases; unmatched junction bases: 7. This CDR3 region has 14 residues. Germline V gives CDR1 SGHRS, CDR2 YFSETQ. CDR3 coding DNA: TGCGCCAGCAGCTCAGGGGGATCGAGAGAAAAACTGTTTTTT. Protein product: CASSSGGSREKLFF.

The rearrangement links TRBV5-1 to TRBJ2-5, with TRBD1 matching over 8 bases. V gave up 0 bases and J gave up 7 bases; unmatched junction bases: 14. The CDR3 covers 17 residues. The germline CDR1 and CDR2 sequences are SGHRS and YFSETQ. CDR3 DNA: TGCGCCAGCAGCTTGGACCTTGACAGGGGACCCCAGAGGACCCAGTACTTC. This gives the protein CASSLDLDRGPQRTQYF.

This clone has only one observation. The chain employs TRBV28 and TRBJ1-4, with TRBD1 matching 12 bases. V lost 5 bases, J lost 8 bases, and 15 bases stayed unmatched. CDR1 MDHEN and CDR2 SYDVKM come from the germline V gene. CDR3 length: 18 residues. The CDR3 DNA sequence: TGTGCCAGCAGTCCCCGCCGGGACAGGGGGCTTGTGAGGGAAAAACTGTTTTTT. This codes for CASSPRRDRGLVREKLFF.

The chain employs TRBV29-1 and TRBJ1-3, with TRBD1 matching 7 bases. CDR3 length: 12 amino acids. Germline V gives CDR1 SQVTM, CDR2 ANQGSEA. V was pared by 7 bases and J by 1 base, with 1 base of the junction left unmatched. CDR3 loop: CSAGGSGNTIYF. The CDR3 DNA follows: TGCAGCGCAGGGGGTTCTGGAAACACCATATATTTT.

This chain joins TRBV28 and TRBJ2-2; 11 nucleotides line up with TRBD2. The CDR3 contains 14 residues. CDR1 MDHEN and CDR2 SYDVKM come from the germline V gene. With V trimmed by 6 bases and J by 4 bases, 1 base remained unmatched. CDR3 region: CASRGTSGTGELFF. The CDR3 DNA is TGTGCCAGCAGGGGGACTAGCGGCACCGGGGAGCTGTTTTTT. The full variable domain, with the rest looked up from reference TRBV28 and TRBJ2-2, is DVKVTQSSRYLVKRTGEKVFLECVQDMDHENMFWYRQDPGLGLRLIYFSYDVKMKEKGDIPEGYSVSREKKERFSLILESASTNQTSMYLCASRGTSGTGELFFGEGSRLTVL.

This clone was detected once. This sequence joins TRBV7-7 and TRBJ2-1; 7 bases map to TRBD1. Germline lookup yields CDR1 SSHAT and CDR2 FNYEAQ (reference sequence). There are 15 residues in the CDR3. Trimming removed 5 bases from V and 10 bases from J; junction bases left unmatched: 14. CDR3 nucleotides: TGTGCCAGCAGCCCGACCGGACAGGCCAACGGGGAGCAGTTCTTC. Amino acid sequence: CASSPTGQANGEQFF.

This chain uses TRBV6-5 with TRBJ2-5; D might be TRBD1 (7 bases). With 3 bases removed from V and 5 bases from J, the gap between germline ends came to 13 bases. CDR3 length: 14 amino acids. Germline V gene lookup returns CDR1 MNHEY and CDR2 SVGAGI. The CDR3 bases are TGTGCCAGCAGTTATTCAGGGGGGCGTGAGACCCAGTACTTC. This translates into CASSYSGGRETQYF.

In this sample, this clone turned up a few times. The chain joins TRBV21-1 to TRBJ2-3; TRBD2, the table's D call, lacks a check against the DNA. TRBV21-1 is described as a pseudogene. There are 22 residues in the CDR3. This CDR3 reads CASSKAIPLTSGRVWKTDTQYF. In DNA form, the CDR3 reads TGTGCCAGCAGCAAAGCAATACCCCTAACTAGCGGGAGGGTCTGGAAGACAGATACGCAGTATTTT.

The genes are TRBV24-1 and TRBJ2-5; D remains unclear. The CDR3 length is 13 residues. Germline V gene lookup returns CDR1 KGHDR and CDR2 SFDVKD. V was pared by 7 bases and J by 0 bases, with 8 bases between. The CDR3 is CATSHTNQETQYF. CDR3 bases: TGTGCCACCAGCCACACAAACCAAGAGACCCAGTACTTC.

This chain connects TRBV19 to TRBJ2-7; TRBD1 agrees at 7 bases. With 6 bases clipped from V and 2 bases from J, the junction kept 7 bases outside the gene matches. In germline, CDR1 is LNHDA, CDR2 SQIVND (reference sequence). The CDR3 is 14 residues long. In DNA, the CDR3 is TGTGCCAGTAGGGTACAGGGGTCCGCCTACGAGCAGTACTTC. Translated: CASRVQGSAYEQYF.

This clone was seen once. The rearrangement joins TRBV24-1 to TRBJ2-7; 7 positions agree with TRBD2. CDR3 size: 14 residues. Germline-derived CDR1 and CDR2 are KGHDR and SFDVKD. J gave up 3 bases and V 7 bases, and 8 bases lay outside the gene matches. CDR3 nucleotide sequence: TGTGCCACCAGACACGGAAGGACTAGCTACGAGCAGTACTTC. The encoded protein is CATRHGRTSYEQYF.

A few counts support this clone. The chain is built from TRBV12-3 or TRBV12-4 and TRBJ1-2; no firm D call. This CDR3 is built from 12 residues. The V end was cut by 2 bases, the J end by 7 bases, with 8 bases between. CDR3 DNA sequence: TGTGCCAGCAGTTTACCCCCATCTGGCTACACCTTC. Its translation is CASSLPPSGYTF.

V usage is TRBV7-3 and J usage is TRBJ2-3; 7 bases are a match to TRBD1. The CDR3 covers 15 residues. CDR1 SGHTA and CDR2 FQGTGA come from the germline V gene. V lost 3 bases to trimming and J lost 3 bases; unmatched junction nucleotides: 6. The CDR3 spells CASSFRGGGTDTQYF. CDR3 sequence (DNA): TGTGCCAGCAGCTTTCGAGGGGGCGGGACAGATACGCAGTATTTT.

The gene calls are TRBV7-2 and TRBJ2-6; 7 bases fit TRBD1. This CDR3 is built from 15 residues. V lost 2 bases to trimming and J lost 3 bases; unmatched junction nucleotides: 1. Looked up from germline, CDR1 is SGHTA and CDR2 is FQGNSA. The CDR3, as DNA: TGTGCCAGCAGCTTAAACAGGGGTGGGGCCAACGTCCTGACTTTC. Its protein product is CASSLNRGGANVLTF.

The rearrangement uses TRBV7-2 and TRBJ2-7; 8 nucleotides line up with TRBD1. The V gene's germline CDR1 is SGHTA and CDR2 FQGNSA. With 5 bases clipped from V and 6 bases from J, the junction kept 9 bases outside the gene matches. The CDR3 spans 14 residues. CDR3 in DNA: TGTGCCAGCAGCCCCAGGACAGGGTCTCCCGAGCAGTACTTC. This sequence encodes CASSPRTGSPEQYF.

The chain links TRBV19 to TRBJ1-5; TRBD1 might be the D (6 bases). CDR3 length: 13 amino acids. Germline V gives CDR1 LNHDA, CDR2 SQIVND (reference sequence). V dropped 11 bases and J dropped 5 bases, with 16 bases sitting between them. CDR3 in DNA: TGTGCCGGGTCGACAGGCCGGGATCAGCCCCAGCATTTT. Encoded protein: CAGSTGRDQPQHF.